This TCR beta chain was profiled in a study of shared clonotypes between healthy human individuals. TCRdb's table, derived via immunoSEQ multiplex PCR, lists solely in-frame clones and lacks some. The sample has about 490,000 clones, around 80% seen once; the top ten hold about an eighth. V dropped 3 bases and J dropped 6 bases, with 21 bases sitting between them. Germline V gene data show CDR1 as MDHEN and CDR2 as SYDVKM. The CDR3 runs 16 residues. The V gene is TRBV28, the J gene TRBJ2-7, with D perhaps matching TRBD2 (5 bases). The clonotype comes from a woman in her thirties or forties in good health. Some clones in this sample may be carry-over from other donors' samples. Source material: PBMCs. CDR3 amino acids: CASSFAPPGTMGEQYF. The CDR3 bases are TGTGCCAGCAGTTTCGCACCCCCGGGAACGATGGGCGAGCAGTACTTC.